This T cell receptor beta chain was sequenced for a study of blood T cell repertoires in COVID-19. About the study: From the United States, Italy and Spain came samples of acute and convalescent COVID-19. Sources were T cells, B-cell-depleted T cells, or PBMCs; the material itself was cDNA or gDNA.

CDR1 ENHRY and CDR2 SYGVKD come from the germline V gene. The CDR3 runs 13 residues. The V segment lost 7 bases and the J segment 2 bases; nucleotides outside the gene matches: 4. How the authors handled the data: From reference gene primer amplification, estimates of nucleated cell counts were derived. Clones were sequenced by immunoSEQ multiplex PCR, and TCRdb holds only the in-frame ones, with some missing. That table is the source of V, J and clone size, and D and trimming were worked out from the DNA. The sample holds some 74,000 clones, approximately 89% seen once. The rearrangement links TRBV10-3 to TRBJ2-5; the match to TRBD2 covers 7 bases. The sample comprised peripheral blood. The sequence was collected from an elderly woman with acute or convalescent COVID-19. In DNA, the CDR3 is TGTGCCATCACGGGGGGACCACAAGAGACCCAGTACTTC. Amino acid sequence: CAITGGPQETQYF.